This T cell receptor beta chain was identified during a study of T-cell reconstitution after alpha-beta-depleted transplantation in children. With 4 bases removed from V and 5 bases from J, the gap between germline ends came to 19 bases. The CDR3 consists of 16 residues. In germline, CDR1 is MNHEY, CDR2 SVGEGT. Library preparation (for TCRbeta) was performed with unique molecular identifiers. MiXCR, applied by TCRdb to the PCR reads, yields one record per CDR3 protein. The sample has 380,000 or so distinct CDR3 sequences, more than 10% seen once. Sequences were derived from PBMCs, sampled from the stem cell graft. This receptor was identified in a human donor who donated a stem cell graft to a child with Fanconi anemia. The chain links TRBV6-2 or TRBV6-3 to TRBJ2-3, with a tentative D call TRBD2 (6 bases). Here the CDR3 DNA reads TGTGCCAGCAGTTCGGCGGAGGGCTGGGGATTAGATACGCAGTATTTT. This translates into CASSSAEGWGLDTQYF.